This T cell receptor beta chain was recorded in a study of radiotherapy plus CTLA-4 blockade in lung cancer. Study at large: Objective responses emerged in over 15% of patients, and over 30% attained disease control.

CTLA-4 blockade with ipilimumab, together with focal radiation, was given to patients with chemo-refractory metastatic non-small-cell lung cancer. Details on this clone: Its specificity is not known.

Broader study findings: Among reported predictors of response, early blood T cell clone dynamics with interferon-beta performed best. There was expansion of tumor-derived TCR clones in blood after radiotherapy plus ipilimumab.

Data came from immunoSEQ multiplex PCR; TCRdb stores just in-frame clones and leaves some out. This table holds 65,000 to 95,000 clones, around nine tenths found once. Sequencing used peripheral blood, obtained from a patient treated with radiotherapy plus ipilimumab. This TCR came from a human donor with non-small cell lung cancer that progressed on radiotherapy plus ipilimumab.

The CDR3 protein is CAISVGRSTDTQYF. DNA of the CDR3: TGTGCCATCAGTGTGGGTCGGAGCACAGATACGCAGTATTTT. The chain employs TRBV10-3 and TRBJ2-3; no clear D gene. Per germline, CDR1 ENHRY and CDR2 SYGVKD. V was pared by 4 bases and J by 0 bases, with 8 bases between. This CDR3 spans 14 amino acids.